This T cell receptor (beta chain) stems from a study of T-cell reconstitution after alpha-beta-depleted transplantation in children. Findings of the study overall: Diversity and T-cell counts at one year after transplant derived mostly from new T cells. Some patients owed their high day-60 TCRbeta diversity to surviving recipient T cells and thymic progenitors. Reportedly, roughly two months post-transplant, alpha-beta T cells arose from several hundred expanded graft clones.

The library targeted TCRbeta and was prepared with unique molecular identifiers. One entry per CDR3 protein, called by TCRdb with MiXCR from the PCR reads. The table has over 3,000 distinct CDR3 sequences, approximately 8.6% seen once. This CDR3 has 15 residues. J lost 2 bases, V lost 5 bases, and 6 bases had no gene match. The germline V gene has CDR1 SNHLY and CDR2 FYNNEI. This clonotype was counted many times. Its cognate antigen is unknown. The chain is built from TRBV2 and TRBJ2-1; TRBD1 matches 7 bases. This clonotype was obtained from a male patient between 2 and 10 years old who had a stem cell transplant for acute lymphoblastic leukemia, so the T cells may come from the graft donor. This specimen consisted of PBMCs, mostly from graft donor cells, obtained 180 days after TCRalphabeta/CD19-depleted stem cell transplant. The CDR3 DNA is TGTGCCAGCAGTATCGGCAGGGGGACCTACAATGAGCAGTTCTTC. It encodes CASSIGRGTYNEQFF.